These 4 T cell receptor beta chains were all obtained from the same sample, sequenced in a study of OX40 agonist ivuxolimab in advanced cancers. Assay: immunoSEQ multiplex PCR; the TCRdb copy retains only in-frame clones and omits some. The table has 70,000 or so clones, 87% seen once. The starting material was CD4+ or CD8+ T cells sorted from blood, obtained in a trial of the OX40 agonist ivuxolimab. These receptors were taken from an adult with an advanced solid tumor such as melanoma, head and neck, liver or kidney cancer.

J is TRBJ1-5 and V is TRBV6-5; no clear D. This CDR3 has 14 amino acids. Deletions cut 2 bases from V and 7 bases from J, with 12 bases between. In germline, CDR1 is MNHEY, CDR2 SVGAGI. The CDR3 loop is CASSYGQANQPQHF. The CDR3 DNA follows: TGTGCCAGCAGTTACGGTCAGGCGAACCAGCCCCAGCATTTT.

This chain joins TRBV30 and TRBJ2-5; D is possibly TRBD2 (6 bases). V was shortened by 0 bases and J by 4 bases, with 6 bases between the two germline ends. Germline assignment: CDR1 GTSNPN and CDR2 SVGIG (reference sequence). This CDR3 contains 12 residues. The CDR3 sequence: CAWSVGGETQYF. CDR3 in DNA: TGTGCCTGGAGTGTGGGGGGAGAGACCCAGTACTTC.

This rearrangement joins TRBV18 to TRBJ2-5, with 8 bases that match TRBD2. This CDR3 is 15 amino acids long. V was clipped by 3 bases and J by 4 bases; unmatched bases: 7. Per the germline V gene, CDR1 is KGHSH and CDR2 is LQKENI. CDR3 region: CASSPLSGSPETQYF. CDR3 sequence (DNA): TGTGCCAGCTCACCTCTCAGCGGGAGCCCAGAGACCCAGTACTTC. Looking up the rest from reference TRBV18 and TRBJ2-5 gives the full variable domain: NAGVMQNPRHLVRRRGQEARLRCSPMKGHSHVYWYRQLPEEGLKFMVYLQKENIIDESGMPKERFSAEFPKEGPSILRIQQVVRGDSAAYFCASSPLSGSPETQYFGPGTRLLVL.

The chain links TRBV29-1 to TRBJ1-4; D gene uncertain. The CDR3 covers 11 residues. Trimming took off 7 bases at V and 7 bases at J, with 10 bases between the two ends. CDR1 is SQVTM and CDR2 is ANQGSEA in the germline V gene. The chain's CDR3 is CSASTSEKLFF. The DNA of the CDR3 is TGCAGCGCGTCGACCAGTGAAAAACTGTTTTTT.